These 14 T cell receptor beta chains were sequenced from one sample in a study of cytomegalovirus exposure and HLA in healthy donors. Researchers ran the PCR with 60 Vbeta and 13 Jbeta primers. Produced via immunoSEQ multiplex PCR; TCRdb's table is partial and in-frame only. The sample holds approximately 100,000 clones, 65% seen once. The specimen sequenced was PBMCs. Receptors were obtained from a young man in good health and CMV-seropositive.

The chain employs TRBV10-1 and TRBJ2-7; 10 bases line up with TRBD1. V was clipped by 5 bases and J by 2 bases; unmatched bases: 3. The CDR3 length is 14 residues. Germline V gene sequence: CDR1 WNHNN, CDR2 SYGVQD (reference sequence). The CDR3 reads CASSLGQGPYEQYF. CDR3 nucleotides: TGCGCCAGCAGTTTGGGACAGGGGCCCTACGAGCAGTACTTC.

The chain is built from TRBV27 and TRBJ2-1; D gene ambiguous. The CDR3 has 13 amino acids. Trimming pared 8 bases from V and 3 bases from J, leaving 11 bases between. CDR1 MNHEY and CDR2 SMNVEV come from the germline V gene (reference sequence). The CDR3 DNA follows: TGTGCCAGCGGTATAAGCGACTACAATGAGCAGTTCTTC. It yields the protein CASGISDYNEQFF.

This chain connects TRBV4-2 to TRBJ2-5; 14 bases map to TRBD2. CDR3 size: 18 residues. CDR1 LGHNA and CDR2 YNFKEQ come from the germline V gene. J gave up 1 base and V 2 bases, and 6 bases lay outside the gene matches. Here the CDR3 reads CASSQTPGLAGVQETQYF. In DNA, the CDR3 is TGTGCCAGCAGCCAAACCCCGGGACTAGCGGGGGTCCAAGAGACCCAGTACTTC.

The genes are TRBV6-6 and TRBJ1-4; the D is unclear. The ends were cut back, 5 bases at V and 4 bases at J, with 14 bases in the middle. CDR1 is MNHNY and CDR2 is SVGAGI in the germline V gene (reference sequence). The CDR3 is 15 amino acids. CDR3 in DNA: TGTGCCAGCAGTCCCCAAAGCGCGAGTAATGAAAAACTGTTTTTT. This translates into CASSPQSASNEKLFF.

This clone was observed a handful of times. This chain connects TRBV30 to TRBJ1-1; D unclear. With 3 bases removed from V and 5 bases from J, the gap between germline ends came to 7 bases. The length of the CDR3 is 11 residues. Germline V gene sequence: CDR1 GTSNPN, CDR2 SVGIG (reference sequence). The CDR3 nucleotides read TGTGCCTGGAGCCTGAGTACTGAAGCTTTCTTT. This codes for CAWSLSTEAFF.

CDR3: CASSYSETLYEQYF. CDR3 in DNA: TGTGCCAGCAGTTACTCGGAGACTTTATACGAGCAGTACTTC. The rearrangement links TRBV6-6 to TRBJ2-5; D is uncertain. Gene TRBJ2-7 matches the end of the DNA better, so the J call may be wrong. Per germline, CDR1 MNHNY and CDR2 SVGAGI (reference sequence). The CDR3 consists of 14 residues.

As to this clone: One end of the junction does not line up with germline, which may come from a read error. This sample also contains other DNA sequences that code for the same CDR3. V is TRBV29-1 and J is TRBJ2-3; D is possibly TRBD1 (7 bases). This CDR3 has 13 residues. Germline V lookup: CDR1 SQVTM, CDR2 ANQGSEA. The CDR3 loop reads CSACGVGTDTQYF. CDR3 coding DNA: TGCAGCGCCTGCGGGGTCGGGACAGATACACAGTATTTT.

The chain links TRBV19 to TRBJ2-2; D is perhaps TRBD2 (6 bases). CDR1 and CDR2 from the germline V gene are LNHDA and SQIVND (reference sequence). This CDR3 is built from 14 residues. V was pared by 7 bases and J by 1 base, with 10 bases between. The CDR3 protein is CASTEGWNTGELFF. The CDR3 coding sequence is TGTGCCAGTACGGAGGGCTGGAACACCGGGGAGCTGTTTTTT.

This chain uses TRBV5-1 with TRBJ1-1, with D perhaps matching TRBD1 (5 bases). This CDR3 has 14 residues. CDR1 and CDR2 from the germline V gene are SGHRS and YFSETQ. Trimming removed 0 bases at V and 7 bases at J, with 13 bases between. The CDR3 DNA sequence: TGCGCCAGCAGCTTGGGCGGGGGGTACGTTGAAGCTTTCTTT. It translates to CASSLGGGYVEAFF.

The chain uses TRBV7-3 and TRBJ1-6; 11 nucleotides agree with TRBD1. The CDR3 covers 16 residues. After removal of 2 bases from V and 6 bases from J, the junction contained 3 bases not matched to a gene. Germline V gives CDR1 SGHTA, CDR2 FQGTGA. CDR3 amino acids: CASSLLGTGGNSPLHF. In DNA, the CDR3 is TGTGCCAGCAGCTTACTCGGGACAGGGGGTAATTCACCCCTCCACTTT.

The V call is TRBV7-2, the J call TRBJ2-2; 8 positions match TRBD2. V dropped 2 bases and J dropped 3; count of bases not matched to a gene: 2. The length of the CDR3 is 15 residues. Germline CDR1 SGHTA, CDR2 FQGNSA. The CDR3 DNA sequence: TGTGCCAGCAGCTTAACTAGCGGTCACACCGGGGAGCTGTTTTTT. Translated, it gives CASSLTSGHTGELFF.

The chain is built from TRBV4-1 and TRBJ2-3; 10 bases match TRBD2. The CDR3 spans 19 residues. CDR1 MGHRA and CDR2 YSYEKL come from the germline V gene. The trim removed 0 bases at V and 1 base at J, leaving 10 bases unmatched. This CDR3 reads CASSQDMITSGTRTDTQYF. The CDR3 DNA reads as TGCGCCAGCAGCCAAGATATGATAACTAGCGGGACCCGCACAGATACGCAGTATTTT.

J is TRBJ1-5 and V is TRBV5-8, with D hard to call. The V end lost 5 bases, the J end lost 2 bases, and 14 bases lay between the germline ends. The CDR3 has 15 amino acids. Germline V CDR1 and CDR2: SGHTS, YDEGEE. CDR3 DNA sequence: TGTGCCAGCAGTTTGACCGGACTTGGCAATCAGCCCCAGCATTTT. Translation gives CASSLTGLGNQPQHF.

Here the CDR3 reads CASSRRDQETQYF. The CDR3 DNA reads TGCGCCAGCAGCCGCCGGGACCAAGAGACCCAGTACTTC. This rearrangement joins TRBV5-1 to TRBJ2-5; D remains ambiguous. This CDR3 spans 13 amino acids. Trimming took off 4 bases at V and 0 bases at J, with 7 bases between the two ends. Per germline, CDR1 SGHRS and CDR2 YFSETQ.